One sample yielded the 6 T cell receptor beta chains listed below, sequenced in a study of T cell responses to AZD1222 COVID-19 vaccine. Clones were read by immunoSEQ multiplex PCR, and TCRdb kept only the in-frame ones, dropping some. The sample shows 110,000 to 150,000 clones, roughly 92% of them seen only once. Sequences were derived from peripheral blood, sampled on day 0 of AZD1222 vaccination. These receptors all come from an adult in good health.

V gene TRBV10-2 combines with J gene TRBJ2-7, with D uncertain. There are 14 residues in the CDR3. CDR1 WSHSY and CDR2 SAAADI come from the germline V gene. V lost 0 bases and J 6 bases, leaving 12 bases between the germline ends. The CDR3 DNA follows: TGCGCCAGCAGTGAGTCGTTTCTGGTGGGCGAGCAGTACTTC. This codes for CASSESFLVGEQYF.

The V and J genes are TRBV7-2 and TRBJ2-3; D might be TRBD2 (5 bases). Trimming left V 3 bases short and J 0 bases short, with 13 bases between. The CDR3 has 16 amino acids. Germline CDR1 is SGHTA and CDR2 is FQGNSA. In DNA form, the CDR3 reads TGTGCCAGCAGCTTTTTCCTAGCAGCTAGCACAGATACGCAGTATTTT. Protein: CASSFFLAASTDTQYF.

J is TRBJ2-7 and V is TRBV27; D not resolved. CDR1 and CDR2 from the germline V gene are MNHEY and SMNVEV (reference sequence). The CDR3 has 13 residues. Trimming cost V 3 bases and J 7 bases, with 13 bases left between them. This CDR3 reads CASSLNLLREQYF. CDR3 nucleotide sequence: TGTGCCAGCAGTTTGAATCTACTTAGGGAGCAGTACTTC.

This chain uses TRBV6-4 with TRBJ1-6; D might be TRBD1 (6 bases). There are 13 residues in the CDR3. V was clipped by 8 bases and J by 7 bases, with 12 bases between them. Looked up from germline, CDR1 is MRHNA and CDR2 is SNTAGT. DNA for the CDR3: TGTGCCAGCGGGGCAGGGGCAAATTCACCCCTCCACTTT. Its translation is CASGAGANSPLHF.

This clone was counted a single time. The chain recombines TRBV19 with TRBJ2-1; no firm D call. CDR3 length: 13 amino acids. Germline values: CDR1 LNHDA, CDR2 SQIVND (reference sequence). The V and J ends lost 6 bases and 4 bases respectively, with 10 bases between them. The CDR3 DNA sequence: TGTGCCAGTAGCGGGCAGCTTTACAATGAGCAGTTCTTC. This codes for CASSGQLYNEQFF.

J is TRBJ2-5 and V is TRBV7-9, with a possible D match to TRBD2 (6 bases). CDR3 length: 15 amino acids. V was trimmed by 1 base and J by 5 bases, leaving 14 bases between them. Germline V CDR1 and CDR2: SEHNR, FQNEAQ (reference sequence). CDR3 loop: CASSLGTRSGETQYF. DNA for the CDR3: TGTGCCAGCAGCTTAGGGACGCGGAGCGGGGAGACCCAGTACTTC.